Listed here is a single T cell receptor (beta chain). These data come from a study of cytomegalovirus exposure and HLA in healthy donors. The PCR had 60 Vbeta and 13 Jbeta primers. In the original analysis: The count from a later analysis was some 76 million unique TCR beta chains, some 12 million of them shared. TCRdb's table, derived via immunoSEQ multiplex PCR, lists solely in-frame clones and lacks some. For V, J and clone size, that table is used; D and trimming come from the DNA. Of approximately 170,000 clones listed, approximately 80% were seen once; the top ten hold about 0.77%. The length of the CDR3 is 11 residues. V lost 4 bases to trimming and J lost 9 bases, with 7 bases between them. Germline lookup yields CDR1 KGHSH and CDR2 LQKENI.

The chain uses TRBV18 and TRBJ2-1, with D possibly being TRBD1 (6 bases). Sample: PBMCs. The sequence derives from a young woman in good health and CMV-seronegative. In DNA form, the CDR3 reads TGTGCCAGCTCACAGGGGGTTGAGCAGTTCTTC. Encoded protein: CASSQGVEQFF.